This TCR beta chain stems from a study of blood T cell repertoires in COVID-19. Trimming cost V 3 bases and J 1 base, with 13 bases left between them. The CDR3 length is 16 residues. CDR1 MNHNS and CDR2 SASEGT come from the germline V gene. This clone was detected once. In the original workflow: Estimation of nucleated cell counts was performed using reference gene primer amplification. Some clones are missing from TCRdb's copy, which holds only in-frame ones; the method was immunoSEQ multiplex PCR. The V and J calls and the clone size are those of that table, but D and trimming were determined from the DNA. Seen here are fewer than 300,000 clones, around 80% observed once, and the top ten hold more than 4%.

The V gene is TRBV6-1, the J gene TRBJ1-5; D perhaps matches TRBD1 (5 bases). Sample: PBMCs or T cells enriched from blood (not recorded which). The clonotype originates from a man between 40 and 49 years old who had been exposed to COVID-19. CDR3 coding DNA: TGTGCCAGCAGTGACAGGGCGGTACGGAGCAATCAGCCCCAGCATTTT. Protein: CASSDRAVRSNQPQHF.